The rows below give T cell receptor beta chains drawn from one sample of a study of identifying expanded T cells in peripheral blood. Method: immunoSEQ multiplex PCR; TCRdb's copy keeps in-frame clones and lacks some. The sample shows about 100,000 clones, about 87% of them seen only once. The source material was blood. Every receptor here comes from a person aged 18 to 75 in good health. CDR3s include the opening cysteine and the closing phenylalanine or tryptophan. Each record gives: CDR3 DNA, CDR3 protein, clone size, D gene, V gene, J gene. The D gene is left open where the match is weak. Rows may omit the clone size; those that give it use once, few, many or a size class.

CDR3nt: TGTGCCAGCAGCCAGGGACAGTTTAATGAAAAACTGTTTTTT
CDR3aa: CASSQGQFNEKLFF
abundance: NA
d_gene: TRBD1
v_gene: TRBV7-9
j_gene: TRBJ1-4

CDR3nt: TGTGCCACCAGCATGGGAGGCGGACAGACTAACTATGGCTACACCTTC
CDR3aa: CATSMGGGQTNYGYTF
abundance: NA
d_gene: NA
v_gene: TRBV15
j_gene: TRBJ1-2

CDR3nt: TGCGCCAGCAGCTTGGCCGAACAAGAGACCCAGTACTTC
CDR3aa: CASSLAEQETQYF
abundance: NA
d_gene: NA
v_gene: TRBV5-1
j_gene: TRBJ2-5

CDR3nt: TGCGCCAGCAGCCGAGTTGGCGGGGGGCTTAGGGATGAGCAGTTCTTC
CDR3aa: CASSRVGGGLRDEQFF
abundance: NA
d_gene: TRBD2
v_gene: TRBV4-3
j_gene: TRBJ2-1

CDR3nt: TGCGCCAGCAGCCCACAGCACGCTAGCGGAGGCCGCAATGAGCAGTTCTTC
CDR3aa: CASSPQHASGGRNEQFF
abundance: NA
d_gene: TRBD2
v_gene: TRBV5-1
j_gene: TRBJ2-1

CDR3nt: TGTGCCAGTATGGAGGGGAGCTCCTACAATGAGCAGTTCTTC
CDR3aa: CASMEGSSYNEQFF
abundance: NA
d_gene: NA
v_gene: TRBV19
j_gene: TRBJ2-1

CDR3nt: TGTGCCAGCGCCGACAGGGGGGAAGAGACCCAGTACTTC
CDR3aa: CASADRGEETQYF
abundance: NA
d_gene: TRBD1
v_gene: TRBV6-5
j_gene: TRBJ2-5

CDR3nt: TGTGCCAGCAGTTCCCTCGGCAGGGTGAGGACTGAAGCTTTCTTT
CDR3aa: CASSSLGRVRTEAFF
abundance: NA
d_gene: NA
v_gene: TRBV6-5
j_gene: TRBJ1-1

CDR3nt: TGTGCCAGCAGCTTAGATACAGGGGAGTACTTC
CDR3aa: CASSLDTGEYF
abundance: NA
d_gene: TRBD1
v_gene: TRBV7-9
j_gene: TRBJ2-7

CDR3nt: TGTGCCTGGAGCCACAGGGGGGATACTGAAGCTTTCTTT
CDR3aa: CAWSHRGDTEAFF
abundance: once
d_gene: TRBD1
v_gene: TRBV30
j_gene: TRBJ1-1

CDR3nt: TGTGCCAGCAGTCTCACAGGGTTGCAAGGGCCCCAGCATTTT
CDR3aa: CASSLTGLQGPQHF
abundance: NA
d_gene: NA
v_gene: TRBV2
j_gene: TRBJ1-5

CDR3nt: TGCGCCAGCAGCTTGCTGGCGACCTCCAATGAGCAGTTCTTC
CDR3aa: CASSLLATSNEQFF
abundance: NA
d_gene: NA
v_gene: TRBV5-1
j_gene: TRBJ2-1

CDR3nt: TGTGCCAGCAGTGAAGTTTTGGCAGGGGACCAGCCCCAGCATTTT
CDR3aa: CASSEVLAGDQPQHF
abundance: NA
d_gene: NA
v_gene: TRBV6-1
j_gene: TRBJ1-5